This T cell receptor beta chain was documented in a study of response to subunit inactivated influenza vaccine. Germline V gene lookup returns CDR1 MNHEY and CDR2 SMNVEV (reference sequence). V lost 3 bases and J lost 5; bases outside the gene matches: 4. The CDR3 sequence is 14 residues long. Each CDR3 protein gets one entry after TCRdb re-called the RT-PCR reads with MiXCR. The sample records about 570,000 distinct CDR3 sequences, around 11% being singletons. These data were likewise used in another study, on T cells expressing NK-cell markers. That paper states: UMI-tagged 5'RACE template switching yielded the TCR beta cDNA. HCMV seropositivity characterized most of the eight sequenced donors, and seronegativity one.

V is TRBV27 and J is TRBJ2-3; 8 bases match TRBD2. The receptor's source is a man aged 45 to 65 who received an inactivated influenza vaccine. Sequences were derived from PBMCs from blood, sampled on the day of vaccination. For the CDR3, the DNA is TGTGCCAGCAGTTTTGGAGCGGGAGTAGATACGCAGTATTTT. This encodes CASSFGAGVDTQYF.